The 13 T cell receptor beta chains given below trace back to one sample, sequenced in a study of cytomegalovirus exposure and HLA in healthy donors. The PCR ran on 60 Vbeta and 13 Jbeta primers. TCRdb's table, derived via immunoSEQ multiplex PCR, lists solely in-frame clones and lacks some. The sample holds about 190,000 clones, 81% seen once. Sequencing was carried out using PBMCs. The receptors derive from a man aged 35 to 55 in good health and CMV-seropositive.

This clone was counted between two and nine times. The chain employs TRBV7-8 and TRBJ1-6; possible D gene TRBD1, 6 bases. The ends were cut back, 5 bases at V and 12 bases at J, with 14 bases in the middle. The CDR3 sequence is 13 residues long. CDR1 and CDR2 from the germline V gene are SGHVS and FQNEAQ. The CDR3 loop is CASSTSQGLPLHF. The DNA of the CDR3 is TGTGCCAGCAGCACATCACAGGGTTTACCCCTCCACTTT.

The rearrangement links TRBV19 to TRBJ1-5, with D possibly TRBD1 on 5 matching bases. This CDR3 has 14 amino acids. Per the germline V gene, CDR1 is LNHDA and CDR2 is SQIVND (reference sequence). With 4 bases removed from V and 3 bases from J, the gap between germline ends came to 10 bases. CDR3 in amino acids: CASSRGDLNQPQHF. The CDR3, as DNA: TGTGCCAGTAGTAGGGGGGATCTCAATCAGCCCCAGCATTTT.

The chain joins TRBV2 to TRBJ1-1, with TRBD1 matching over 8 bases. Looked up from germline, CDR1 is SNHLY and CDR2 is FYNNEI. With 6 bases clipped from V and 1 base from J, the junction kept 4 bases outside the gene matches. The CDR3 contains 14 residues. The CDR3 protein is CASSSGGGNTEAFF. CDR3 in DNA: TGTGCCAGCAGCTCAGGGGGCGGGAACACTGAAGCTTTCTTT.

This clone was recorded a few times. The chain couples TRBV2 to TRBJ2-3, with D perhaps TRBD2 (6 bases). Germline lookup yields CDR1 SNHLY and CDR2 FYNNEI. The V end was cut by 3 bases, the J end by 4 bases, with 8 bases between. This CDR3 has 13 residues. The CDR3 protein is CASSEGGADTQYF. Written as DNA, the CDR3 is TGTGCCAGCAGTGAGGGGGGTGCAGATACGCAGTATTTT.

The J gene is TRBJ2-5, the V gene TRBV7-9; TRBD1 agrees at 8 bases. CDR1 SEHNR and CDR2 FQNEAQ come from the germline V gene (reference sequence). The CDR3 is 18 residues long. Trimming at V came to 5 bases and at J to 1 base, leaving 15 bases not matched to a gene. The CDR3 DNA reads TGTGCCAGCAGCCGGACAGGGCTCCTGGGGTTGGGCCAAGAGACCCAGTACTTC. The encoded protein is CASSRTGLLGLGQETQYF.

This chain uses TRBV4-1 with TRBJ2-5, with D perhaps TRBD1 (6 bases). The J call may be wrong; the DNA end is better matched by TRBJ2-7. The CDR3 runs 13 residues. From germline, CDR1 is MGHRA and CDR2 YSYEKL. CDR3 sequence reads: CASSQADSLEQYF. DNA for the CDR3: TGCGCCAGCAGCCAAGCGGACAGCCTCGAGCAGTACTTC.

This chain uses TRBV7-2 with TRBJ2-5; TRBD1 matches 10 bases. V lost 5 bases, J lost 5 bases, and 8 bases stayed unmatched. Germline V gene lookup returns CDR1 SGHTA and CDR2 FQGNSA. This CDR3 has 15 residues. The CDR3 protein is CASSPWDRGFETQYF. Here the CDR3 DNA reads TGTGCCAGCAGCCCTTGGGACAGGGGATTTGAGACCCAGTACTTC.

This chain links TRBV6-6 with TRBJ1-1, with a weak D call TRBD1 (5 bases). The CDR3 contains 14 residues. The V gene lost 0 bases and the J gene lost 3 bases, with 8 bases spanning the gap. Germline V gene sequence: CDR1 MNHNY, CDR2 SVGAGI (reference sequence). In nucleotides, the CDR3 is TGTGCCAGCAGTTACTCCCAGGGCGACACTGAAGCTTTCTTT. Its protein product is CASSYSQGDTEAFF.

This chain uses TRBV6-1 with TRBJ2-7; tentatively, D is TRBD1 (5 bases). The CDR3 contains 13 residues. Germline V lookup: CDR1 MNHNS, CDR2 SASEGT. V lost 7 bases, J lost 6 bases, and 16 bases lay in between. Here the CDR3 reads CASIFEGDREQYF. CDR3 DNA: TGTGCCAGCATCTTCGAAGGGGATCGCGAGCAGTACTTC.

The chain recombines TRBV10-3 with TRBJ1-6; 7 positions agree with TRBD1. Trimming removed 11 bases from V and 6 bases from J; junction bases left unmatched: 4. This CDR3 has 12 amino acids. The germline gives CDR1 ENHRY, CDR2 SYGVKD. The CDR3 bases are TGTGCCGTCCGGGACAGTAATTCACCCCTCCACTTT. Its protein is CAVRDSNSPLHF.

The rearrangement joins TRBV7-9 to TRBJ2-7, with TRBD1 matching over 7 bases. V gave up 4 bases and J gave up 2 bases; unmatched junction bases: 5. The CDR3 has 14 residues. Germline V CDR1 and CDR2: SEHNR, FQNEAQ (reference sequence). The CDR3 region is CASSWDSGPYEQYF. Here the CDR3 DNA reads TGTGCCAGCAGCTGGGACAGTGGGCCCTACGAGCAGTACTTC.

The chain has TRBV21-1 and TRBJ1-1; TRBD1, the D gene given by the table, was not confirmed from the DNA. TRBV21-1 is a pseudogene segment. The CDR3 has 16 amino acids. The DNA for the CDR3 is TGTGCCAGCAGCAAAAGGGACAGGGGGTTTTTCACTGAAGCTTTCTTT. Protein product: CASSKRDRGFFTEAFF.

The DNA of the CDR3 is TGTGCCAGCAGCTCTAGACAGGGCTCCTATAATTCACCCCTCCACTTT. Its translation: CASSSRQGSYNSPLHF. The chain couples TRBV11-2 to TRBJ1-6; 7 bases match TRBD1. V lost 4 bases to trimming and J lost 0 bases; unmatched junction nucleotides: 3. The CDR3 runs to 16 residues. From germline, CDR1 is SGHAT and CDR2 FQNNGV.